This TCR beta chain was identified in a study of CD8 T cells in ankylosing spondylitis. Regarding the study as a whole: Reportedly, disease-linked clones are significantly enriched in ankylosing spondylitis patients' matched synovial fluid. Relatively scarce in peripheral blood, disease-linked clones were CD8+. Some motif variants had been reported before (in reactive arthritis synovial fluid and blood). Fewer than ten highly homologous variants made up a TCR beta motif that seemed to typify ankylosing spondylitis blood.

Library preparation for TCR beta used quantitative 5'-RACE with molecular barcodes. TCRdb re-derived calls from the 5' RACE reads in MiXCR, one entry per CDR3 protein. The sample carries about 800,000 distinct CDR3 sequences, 10% to 15% recorded once. This clonotype has only a few counts. The target antigen is unknown. The germline V and J ends were trimmed by 1 base and 2 bases, with 9 bases remaining between them. Germline assignment: CDR1 SGHVS and CDR2 FQNEAQ. CDR3 size: 14 residues. Sequenced input: blood, either unsorted or a sorted T cell fraction (not recorded which). The receptor was isolated from a male donor with ankylosing spondylitis. V gene TRBV7-8 combines with J gene TRBJ2-7, with D unresolved. CDR3 residues: CASSLEALPYEQYF. CDR3 DNA sequence: TGTGCCAGCAGCTTAGAGGCCTTACCCTACGAGCAGTACTTC.